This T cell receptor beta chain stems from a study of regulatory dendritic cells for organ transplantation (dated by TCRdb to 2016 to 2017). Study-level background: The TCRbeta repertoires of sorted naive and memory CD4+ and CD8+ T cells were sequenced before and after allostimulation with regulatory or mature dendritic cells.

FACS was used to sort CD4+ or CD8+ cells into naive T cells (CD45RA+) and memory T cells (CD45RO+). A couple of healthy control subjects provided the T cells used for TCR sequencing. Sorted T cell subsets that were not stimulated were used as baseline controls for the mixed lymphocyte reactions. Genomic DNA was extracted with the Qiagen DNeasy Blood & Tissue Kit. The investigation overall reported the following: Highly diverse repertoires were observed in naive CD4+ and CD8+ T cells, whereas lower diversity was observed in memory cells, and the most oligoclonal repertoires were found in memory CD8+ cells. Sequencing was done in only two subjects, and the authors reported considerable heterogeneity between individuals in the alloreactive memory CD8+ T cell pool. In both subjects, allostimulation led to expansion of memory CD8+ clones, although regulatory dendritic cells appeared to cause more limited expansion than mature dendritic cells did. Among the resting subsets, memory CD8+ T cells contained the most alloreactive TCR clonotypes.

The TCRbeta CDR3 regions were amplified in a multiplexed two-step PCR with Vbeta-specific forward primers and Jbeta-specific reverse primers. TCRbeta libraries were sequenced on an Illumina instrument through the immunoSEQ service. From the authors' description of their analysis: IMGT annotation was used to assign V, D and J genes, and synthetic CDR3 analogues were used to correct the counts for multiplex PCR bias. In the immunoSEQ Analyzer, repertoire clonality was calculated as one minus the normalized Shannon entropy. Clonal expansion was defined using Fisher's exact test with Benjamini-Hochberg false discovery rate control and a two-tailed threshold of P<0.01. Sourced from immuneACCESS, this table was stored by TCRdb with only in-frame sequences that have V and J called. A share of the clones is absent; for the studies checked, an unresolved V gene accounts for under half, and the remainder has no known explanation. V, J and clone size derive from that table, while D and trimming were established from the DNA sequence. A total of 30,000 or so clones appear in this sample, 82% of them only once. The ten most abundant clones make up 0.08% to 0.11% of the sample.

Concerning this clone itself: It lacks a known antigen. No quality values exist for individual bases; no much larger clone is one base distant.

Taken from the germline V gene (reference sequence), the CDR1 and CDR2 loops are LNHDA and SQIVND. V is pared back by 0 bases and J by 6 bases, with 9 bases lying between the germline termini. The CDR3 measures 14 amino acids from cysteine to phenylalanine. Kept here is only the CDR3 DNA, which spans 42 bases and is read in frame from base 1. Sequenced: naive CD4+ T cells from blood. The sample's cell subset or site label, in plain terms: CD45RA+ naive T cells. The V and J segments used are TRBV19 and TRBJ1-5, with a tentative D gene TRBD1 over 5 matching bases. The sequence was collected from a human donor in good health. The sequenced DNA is TGTGCCAGTAGTATAGAGGGGCGGGGTCAGCCCCAGCATTTT. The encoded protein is CASSIEGRGQPQHF.